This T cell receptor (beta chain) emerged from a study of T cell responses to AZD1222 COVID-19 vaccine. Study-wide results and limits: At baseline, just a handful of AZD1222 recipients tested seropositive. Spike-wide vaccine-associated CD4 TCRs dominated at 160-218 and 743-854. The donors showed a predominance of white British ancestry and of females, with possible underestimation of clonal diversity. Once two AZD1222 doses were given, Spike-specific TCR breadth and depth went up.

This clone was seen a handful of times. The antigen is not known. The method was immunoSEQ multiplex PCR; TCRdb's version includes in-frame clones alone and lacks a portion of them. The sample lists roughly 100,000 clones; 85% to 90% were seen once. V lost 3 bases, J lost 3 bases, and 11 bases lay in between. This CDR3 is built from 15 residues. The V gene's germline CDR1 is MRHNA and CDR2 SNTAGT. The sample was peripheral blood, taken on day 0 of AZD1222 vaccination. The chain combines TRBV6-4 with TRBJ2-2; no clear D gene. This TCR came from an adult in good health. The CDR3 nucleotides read TGTGCCAGCAGTGAGGTGGCAGAATACACCGGGGAGCTGTTTTTT. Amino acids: CASSEVAEYTGELFF.